A single sample is the source of the 9 T cell receptor beta chains below, sequenced in a study of T-cell memory formation after mild COVID-19. From the 5' RACE reads, TCRdb called clonotypes with MiXCR, one entry per CDR3 protein. The data hold 180,000 or so distinct CDR3 sequences, with more than 9% observed a single time. Sequenced material: PBMCs or a T cell subset sorted from them (not recorded which). These receptors were collected from a man between 18 and 35 years old who had mild COVID-19 (a few samples of this study predate the infection). Cell type and time point are not known.

V usage is TRBV7-3 and J usage is TRBJ2-3; TRBD1 matches at 8 bases. Trimming took 1 base from V and 7 from J; bases not matched to a gene: 7. CDR1 and CDR2 from the germline V gene are SGHTA and FQGTGA. The CDR3 runs to 15 residues. This CDR3 reads CASSLNSGQGNTQYF. The CDR3 DNA is TGTGCCAGCAGCTTAAATAGCGGACAGGGTAATACGCAGTATTTT.

This chain joins TRBV18 and TRBJ2-7, with D maybe TRBD1 (5 bases). The V gene lost 1 base and the J gene lost 6 bases, with 19 bases spanning the gap. Per the germline V gene, CDR1 is KGHSH and CDR2 is LQKENI. The CDR3 sequence is 16 residues long. The CDR3 protein is CASSPRLQGASSEQYF. As DNA, the CDR3 is TGTGCCAGCTCACCACGGTTACAAGGGGCGTCCAGCGAGCAGTACTTC.

The chain joins TRBV30 to TRBJ1-1; no definite D call. V gave up 0 bases and J gave up 4 bases, with 9 bases separating them. The CDR3 runs to 13 residues. Germline CDR1 reads GTSNPN; CDR2 reads SVGIG (reference sequence). The CDR3 region has the DNA TGTGCCTGGAGTGTACTTAGGGTCACTGAAGCTTTCTTT. The encoded protein is CAWSVLRVTEAFF.

This clonotype was counted a few times. CDR3: CASCSGGNTDTQYF. The CDR3 DNA is TGTGCCAGCTGTAGCGGGGGCAACACAGATACGCAGTATTTT. The chain carries TRBV9 and TRBJ2-3; 9 bases are a match to TRBD2. The junction had 5 bases not matched to a gene; V was cut back by 7 bases and J by 2 bases. The CDR3 loop spans 14 amino acids. The V gene's germline CDR1 is SGDLS and CDR2 YYNGEE. The full variable domain, in which reference TRBV9 and TRBJ2-3 provide the parts outside the CDR3, is DSGVTQTPKHLITATGQRVTLRCSPRSGDLSVYWYQQSLDQGLQFLIQYYNGEERAKGNILERFSAQQFPDLHSELNLSSLELGDSALYFCASCSGGNTDTQYFGPGTRLTVL.

Concerning this clonotype: Mismatch with germline at one junction end may stem from a read error. The chain carries TRBV3-1 and TRBJ2-3, with no clear D. There are 14 residues in the CDR3. Germline loops: CDR1 LGHDT, CDR2 YNNKEL (reference sequence). The CDR3 DNA reads as TGTTCCAGCAGCCAGGTTGCGGGCACAGATACGCAGTATTTT. This translates into CSSSQVAGTDTQYF.

The V gene is TRBV12-3 or TRBV12-4, the J gene TRBJ1-1; D uncertain. The germline V and J ends were trimmed by 6 bases and 4 bases, with 6 bases remaining between them. The CDR3 is 11 residues long. Written as DNA, the CDR3 is TGTGCCAGCAGGTCAGCCACTGAAGCTTTCTTT. As protein: CASRSATEAFF.

J is TRBJ1-2 and V is TRBV4-2; 8 bases match TRBD1. CDR3 size: 16 residues. J gave up 4 bases and V 3 bases, and 10 bases lay outside the gene matches. The germline CDR1 and CDR2 sequences are LGHNA and YNFKEQ. The CDR3 region has the DNA TGTGCCAGCAGCCACCAGGGACAGGCGACCCCCTATGGCTACACCTTC. Its translation: CASSHQGQATPYGYTF.

The table lists this clonotype with many counts. The chain recombines TRBV11-2 with TRBJ2-3, with D unresolved. This CDR3 is built from 13 residues. Trimming pared 3 bases from V and 6 bases from J, leaving 10 bases between. Looked up from germline, CDR1 is SGHAT and CDR2 is FQNNGV. CDR3 nucleotide sequence: TGTGCCAGCAGCTTTGGGGAAGGGGATACGCAGTATTTT. Its translation is CASSFGEGDTQYF.

This clonotype was recorded at least ten times. The rearrangement joins TRBV12-3 or TRBV12-4 to TRBJ1-6; the D is unclear. V lost 3 bases, J lost 10 bases, and 19 bases lay in between. The CDR3 length is 16 residues. The CDR3 protein is CASSLDPRLVPSPLHF. The CDR3 coding sequence is TGTGCCAGCAGTTTGGACCCCCGACTTGTGCCATCACCCCTCCACTTT.